The entry below describes one T cell receptor (beta chain). No cognate antigen has been identified for it. No base qualities exist here, and no much larger clone lies one base off it. Collaborating institutions collected whole blood in K2EDTA tubes following their own protocols. For TCRbeta analysis, collaborators shipped samples in one of three forms: frozen whole blood, isolated PBMCs, or DNA extracted from either of those sample types. The immunoSEQ Assay, a bias-controlled multiplex PCR, was used to amplify TCRbeta CDR3 regions from genomic DNA. In the authors' own workflow: Within the assay, amplification of reference gene primers was used to estimate how many nucleated cells each sample contained. To quantify the absolute abundance of each unique TCRbeta CDR3 rearrangement, sequence reads were collapsed and filtered. For each sample, productive Simpson clonality was calculated as the square root of Simpson's diversity index over productive rearrangements. In its TCRdb copy, this immuneACCESS table keeps in-frame sequences only and misses some clones. Where compared with another copy, unresolved V genes explain less than half of these, and the others have no known cause. V and J calls and clone size are copied from that table; D and trimming were computed from the DNA. The sample table contains some 700,000 clones; only one count was recorded for around 89% of them. The ten largest make up roughly 0.26% of the sample.

This entry comes from a study of blood T cell repertoires in COVID-19 (TCRdb year 2020). About the full investigation: Samples covering the acute and convalescent phases of COVID-19 were provided by collaborators in the United States, Italy and Spain. The samples were drawn from the first 160 participants of the ongoing ImmuneRACE study and from more than 1,000 subjects provided by 6 global collaborators. Nearly every sample came with metadata listing a de-identified subject ID, COVID-19 status, age in years and sex. The dataset comprised deeply sampled blood TCRbeta repertoires from subjects exposed to, actively infected with, or recovered from COVID-19. The repertoires were made available in a free public database intended to serve as a resource for research on the immune response to SARS-CoV-2. Where available, HLA class I and class II types were obtained from metadata supplied by the sample provider rather than from assay-based typing. The prospective study material was composed of cDNA or gDNA derived from T cells, B-cell-depleted T cells, or PBMCs. Broader findings and caveats from the paper: How much clinical and demographic metadata was included differed by source and by participant, and the metadata was provided uncurated.

The germline ends are 12 bases apart after V is trimmed by 7 bases and J by 3 bases. The CDR3, from cysteine to phenylalanine, totals 14 residues. The retained sequence is limited to the CDR3, 42 bases, with the frame set at the first base. The germline V gene (reference sequence) provides CDR1 MNHNY and CDR2 SVGAGI. The chain uses TRBV6-6 and TRBJ1-4; the D gene is perhaps TRBD1, from 5 matching bases. The sample comprised peripheral blood. The receptor comes from a young woman with acute or convalescent COVID-19. The DNA reads TGTGCCAGCATCCCGGGGGGGTCTAATGAAAAACTGTTTTTT. This encodes CASIPGGSNEKLFF.